The clone carrying this TCR beta chain turned up a few times. As yet, its antigen is unknown. The data were obtained in a study of immune evolution from preneoplasia to lung adenocarcinoma. Study details: HLA loss of heterozygosity: 7% AIS, about 15% MIA, roughly 30% ADC, none AAH.

Libraries were prepared by immunoSEQ multiplex PCR; TCRdb keeps only in-frame clonotypes and omits some of them. The sample gives about 14,000 clones, roughly 85% of which show up once; approximately 3% is in the top ten. Whole-study results and caveats: Normal lung had highest clonality; later lesions appeared denser, more diverse.

This clonotype originated in a donor of 70 years or more with lung adenocarcinoma. Sequences were obtained from FFPE lung adenocarcinoma in situ tissue.

CDR3 bases: TGTGCCAGTAGTATACAGGGTGGGGACGAGCAGTACTTC. This translates into CASSIQGGDEQYF. J is TRBJ2-7 and V is TRBV19, with TRBD1 as a possible D gene (5 bases). V was pared by 2 bases and J by 5 bases, with 10 bases between. The CDR3 contains 13 residues. Germline V gives CDR1 LNHDA, CDR2 SQIVND (reference sequence).